What follows are 31 T cell receptor beta chains derived from one specimen sequenced in a study of T cell responses to AZD1222 COVID-19 vaccine. Produced via immunoSEQ multiplex PCR; TCRdb's table is partial and in-frame only. The data contain about 180,000 clones, around nine tenths of them seen just once; the ten biggest clones take up around 1.6%. The material was peripheral blood, obtained on day 0 of AZD1222 vaccination. The receptors derive from an adult in good health.

This clone was recorded a few times. The J gene is TRBJ2-7, the V gene TRBV5-1, with 8 bases identical to TRBD1. V shed 4 bases and J 4 bases; nucleotides not matched to a gene: 7. The length of the CDR3 is 14 residues. CDR1 is SGHRS and CDR2 is YFSETQ in the germline V gene. CDR3 region: CASSKGQVGYEQYF. CDR3 bases: TGCGCCAGCAGCAAGGGACAGGTGGGGTACGAGCAGTACTTC.

The chain links TRBV10-3 to TRBJ1-5; 7 nucleotides match TRBD1. Trimming cost V 3 bases and J 2 bases; bases outside gene matches: 4. This CDR3 region has 15 residues. Per the germline V gene, CDR1 is ENHRY and CDR2 is SYGVKD. This CDR3 is CAISDRGIGNQPQHF. DNA of the CDR3: TGTGCCATCAGTGACAGGGGGATAGGCAATCAGCCCCAGCATTTT.

The J gene is TRBJ1-5, the V gene TRBV7-2; D may be TRBD1 (6 bases). Trimming stripped 2 bases from V and 3 bases from J, with 14 bases between. CDR3 length: 16 residues. Germline V lookup: CDR1 SGHTA, CDR2 FQGNSA. The CDR3 loop reads CASSLLGGRPNQPQHF. The CDR3 DNA sequence: TGTGCCAGCAGCTTATTAGGGGGGCGCCCCAATCAGCCCCAGCATTTT.

This chain uses TRBV4-1 with TRBJ1-5, with D hard to call. The CDR3 is 12 amino acids. Germline CDR1 is MGHRA and CDR2 is YSYEKL. This CDR3 reads CAGVLSNQPQHF. In nucleotides, the CDR3 is TGCGCAGGAGTTTTAAGCAATCAGCCCCAGCATTTT.

This CDR3 reads CASSLNRQGADSPLHF. Written as DNA, the CDR3 is TGCGCCAGCAGCTTGAATCGACAGGGGGCGGATTCACCCCTCCACTTT. This chain uses TRBV5-1 with TRBJ1-6; TRBD1 aligns across 10 bases. This CDR3 has 16 residues. The germline gives CDR1 SGHRS, CDR2 YFSETQ. The ends lost 1 base at V and 8 bases at J; junction bases unmatched: 6. The variable domain in full, completed from reference TRBV5-1 and TRBJ1-6, reads KAGVTQTPRYLIKTRGQQVTLSCSPISGHRSVSWYQQTPGQGLQFLFEYFSETQRNKGNFPGRFSGRQFSNSRSEMNVSTLELGDSALYLCASSLNRQGADSPLHFGNGTRLTVT.

CDR3 in DNA: TGTGCCTCAACCCCGGGGGATGGTTCCGAGCAGTACTTC. Its translation is CASTPGDGSEQYF. V usage is TRBV6-5 and J usage is TRBJ2-7, with D possibly TRBD2 on 6 matching bases. The germline V gene encodes CDR1 MNHEY and CDR2 SVGAGI. The V end was cut by 11 bases, the J end by 6 bases, with 20 bases between. The CDR3 contains 13 residues.

The chain carries TRBV10-3 and TRBJ2-3; D call uncertain. Germline V gene lookup returns CDR1 ENHRY and CDR2 SYGVKD. The CDR3 extends over 15 amino acids. V lost 8 bases and J lost 0, with 15 bases in between. DNA for the CDR3: TGTGCCATCTCATCTCTGGGGTCTAGCACAGATACGCAGTATTTT. It specifies CAISSLGSSTDTQYF.

V usage is TRBV7-2 and J usage is TRBJ1-5; D gene ambiguous. The CDR3 length is 15 residues. Germline V lookup: CDR1 SGHTA, CDR2 FQGNSA. V was shortened by 1 base and J by 5 bases, with 12 bases between the two germline ends. The CDR3 spells CASSLDAGEYQPQHF. DNA for the CDR3: TGTGCCAGCAGCTTAGATGCCGGGGAGTATCAGCCCCAGCATTTT.

This rearrangement joins TRBV2 to TRBJ1-3, with D possibly TRBD1 on 5 matching bases. Germline CDR1 and CDR2: SNHLY and FYNNEI. The V end was cut by 3 bases, the J end by 2 bases, with 14 bases between. CDR3 length equals 16 residues. The CDR3 DNA reads as TGTGCCAGCAGTGAGAGTGGCAGGGTAACTGGAAACACCATATATTTT. Translation: CASSESGRVTGNTIYF.

This rearrangement joins TRBV28 to TRBJ2-7; TRBD2 matches 9 bases. Germline V gene sequence: CDR1 MDHEN, CDR2 SYDVKM. The trim removed 3 bases at V and 3 bases at J, leaving 3 bases unmatched. The CDR3 runs to 14 residues. The CDR3 nucleotides are TGTGCCAGCAGTTTTACACTAGCGGGCTACGAGCAGTACTTC. Translation gives CASSFTLAGYEQYF.

The chain combines TRBV19 with TRBJ1-1, with D hard to call. Germline V CDR1 and CDR2: LNHDA, SQIVND (reference sequence). The CDR3 has 17 amino acids. The germline V and J ends were trimmed by 3 bases and 1 base, with 18 bases remaining between them. Here the CDR3 reads CASSMANSGVRNTEAFF. For the CDR3, the DNA is TGTGCCAGTAGTATGGCTAATTCGGGCGTGAGGAACACTGAAGCTTTCTTT.

As DNA, the CDR3 is TGTGCCAGCAGTAGGACTAGCGGGAGGAACAATGAGCAGTTCTTC. Encoded protein: CASSRTSGRNNEQFF. The chain employs TRBV6-2 or TRBV6-3 and TRBJ2-1; 14 nucleotides line up with TRBD2. Trimming cost V 5 bases and J 5 bases; bases outside gene matches: 2. The CDR3 has 15 residues. Germline V gene data show CDR1 as MNHEY and CDR2 as SVGEGT.

The rearrangement joins TRBV30 to TRBJ1-1, with TRBD1 as a possible D gene (6 bases). Between the trimmed V and J ends, which lost 2 bases and 0 bases, there was a span of 10 bases. Germline CDR1 and CDR2: GTSNPN and SVGIG (reference sequence). The CDR3 is 14 amino acids. Here the CDR3 DNA reads TGTGCCTGGAGTCGGGACATACTGAACACTGAAGCTTTCTTT. It is translated as CAWSRDILNTEAFF. Full variable domain (rest looked up from reference TRBV30 and TRBJ1-1): SQTIHQWPATLVQPVGSPLSLECTVEGTSNPNLYWYRQAAGRGLQLLFYSVGIGQISSEVPQNLSASRPQDRQFILSSKKLLLSDSGFYLCAWSRDILNTEAFFGQGTRLTVV.

J is TRBJ2-7 and V is TRBV6-5, with D perhaps TRBD1 or TRBD2 (5 bases each). The CDR3 runs 14 residues. Per the germline V gene, CDR1 is MNHEY and CDR2 is SVGAGI. Trimming took 10 bases from V and 6 from J, leaving 22 bases between them. This chain's CDR3 is CATKRGGVRGEQYF. CDR3 sequence (DNA): TGTGCCACCAAACGGGGCGGTGTTCGTGGCGAGCAGTACTTC.

V is TRBV11-2 and J is TRBJ2-2; D is ambiguous. This CDR3 has 14 amino acids. Trimming removed 3 bases from V and 4 bases from J, with 9 bases in between. Germline CDR1 and CDR2: SGHAT and FQNNGV. The CDR3 reads CASSFQGFTGELFF. CDR3 nucleotide sequence: TGTGCCAGCAGCTTTCAAGGTTTCACCGGGGAGCTGTTTTTT.

The gene calls are TRBV28 and TRBJ1-1, with 7 positions matching TRBD1. The V gene's germline CDR1 is MDHEN and CDR2 SYDVKM. The CDR3 is 14 residues long. The V and J ends lost 6 bases and 1 base, in that order; junction bases with no gene match: 5. The CDR3 sequence: CASSPWTGNTEAFF. DNA for the CDR3: TGTGCCAGCAGCCCCTGGACAGGGAACACTGAAGCTTTCTTT.

The chain has TRBV6-5 and TRBJ1-5, with TRBD1 identical over 10 bases. CDR3 length: 14 amino acids. Germline V gene lookup returns CDR1 MNHEY and CDR2 SVGAGI. J gave up 8 bases and V 5 bases, and 6 bases lay outside the gene matches. As DNA, the CDR3 is TGTGCCAGCAGTCGTCCCGGGACAGGGGAGCCCCAGCATTTT. Protein product: CASSRPGTGEPQHF.

This clone showed up just a few times. This sequence joins TRBV6-5 and TRBJ2-5; TRBD1 is a possible D gene (6 bases). The CDR3 is 15 residues long. The V gene lost 4 bases and the J gene lost 3 bases, with 15 bases spanning the gap. Germline loops: CDR1 MNHEY, CDR2 SVGAGI. CDR3 protein: CASSSPRGSEETQYF. In DNA, the CDR3 is TGTGCCAGCAGTTCCCCCAGGGGATCGGAAGAGACCCAGTACTTC.

V gene TRBV19 combines with J gene TRBJ2-1; D is perhaps TRBD1 (5 bases). The CDR3 has 11 residues. Germline-derived CDR1 and CDR2 are LNHDA and SQIVND (reference sequence). The CDR3 sequence is CGLRGYNEQFF. CDR3 in DNA: TGTGGGCTAAGGGGCTACAATGAGCAGTTCTTC.

The DNA for the CDR3 is TGTGCCTGGGTTACCACAGGGGCGGCTTCACCCCTCCACTTT. This encodes CAWVTTGAASPLHF. The chain combines TRBV30 with TRBJ1-6, with 7 positions matching TRBD1. The CDR3 loop spans 14 amino acids. J was trimmed by 9 bases and V by 5 bases; bases with no gene match: 10. Germline V gene lookup returns CDR1 GTSNPN and CDR2 SVGIG (reference sequence).

This chain connects TRBV2 to TRBJ1-6, with D perhaps matching TRBD1 (5 bases). The ends were cut back, 7 bases at V and 7 bases at J, with 11 bases in the middle. Germline CDR1 is SNHLY and CDR2 is FYNNEI. The CDR3 is 13 amino acids. The CDR3 here is CASTRDLNSPLHF. The CDR3 DNA reads as TGTGCCAGCACCAGGGACCTGAATTCACCCCTCCACTTT.

V is TRBV12-3 or TRBV12-4 and J is TRBJ1-1; D not certain. Trimming removed 5 bases from V and 10 bases from J, with 14 bases in between. The CDR3 covers 12 residues. CDR3: CASSRSNPGAFF. CDR3 sequence (DNA): TGTGCCAGCAGTCGGTCCAACCCAGGAGCTTTCTTT.

The chain uses TRBV6-5 and TRBJ1-5; TRBD1 matches 9 bases. After removal of 6 bases from V and 2 bases from J, the junction contained 5 bases not matched to a gene. This CDR3 is built from 15 residues. Germline CDR1 reads MNHEY; CDR2 reads SVGAGI. The CDR3 DNA follows: TGTGCCAGCAGAACAGGGGGCGCGGGCAATCAGCCCCAGCATTTT. Protein product: CASRTGGAGNQPQHF.

The chain links TRBV15 to TRBJ2-5; D might be TRBD1 or TRBD2, each matching 5 bases. The CDR3 runs 16 residues. Germline CDR1 LNHNV, CDR2 YYDKDF (reference sequence). Trimming stripped 0 bases from V and 5 bases from J, with 16 bases between. Written as DNA, the CDR3 is TGTGCCACCAGCAGAGAGGGCCAGAGGGGTGGGGAGACCCAGTACTTC. Amino acid sequence: CATSREGQRGGETQYF.

V gene TRBV4-1 combines with J gene TRBJ1-3; the D is unclear. This CDR3 spans 15 amino acids. CDR1 and CDR2 from the germline V gene are MGHRA and YSYEKL. Trimming stripped 3 bases from V and 0 bases from J, with 9 bases between. CDR3 protein: CASSQIWISGNTIYF. The CDR3 nucleotides read TGCGCCAGCAGCCAGATTTGGATCTCTGGAAACACCATATATTTT.

This clone was seen a few times. The rearrangement joins TRBV28 to TRBJ2-7; possibly TRBD2 for D (6 bases). The V gene lost 4 bases and the J gene lost 4 bases, with 20 bases spanning the gap. Germline values: CDR1 MDHEN, CDR2 SYDVKM. CDR3 size: 16 residues. In nucleotides, the CDR3 is TGTGCCAGCAGTTATATGACCGGGACTTCCCCATACGAGCAGTACTTC. Amino acids: CASSYMTGTSPYEQYF.

Note on this clone: At one end the junction does not follow the germline gene, possibly because of a read error. The chain carries TRBV7-2 and TRBJ2-1; maybe TRBD1 (6 bases). Germline V gives CDR1 SGHTA, CDR2 FQGNSA. The CDR3 loop spans 16 amino acids. The CDR3 region has the DNA TGTGCCAGCAGCCTAGCCGGCGGACAGCCCTACAATGAGCAGTTCTTC. This sequence encodes CASSLAGGQPYNEQFF.

The V and J genes are TRBV2 and TRBJ2-2, with TRBD1 as a possible D gene (5 bases). V gave up 6 bases and J gave up 6 bases, with 17 bases separating them. From germline, CDR1 is SNHLY and CDR2 FYNNEI. This CDR3 is built from 15 residues. The CDR3 nucleotides read TGTGCCAGCAGCCCAGAATCCACCAGGGCCGGGGAGCTGTTTTTT. Protein: CASSPESTRAGELFF.

The chain carries TRBV7-9 and TRBJ2-1; 8 nucleotides align to TRBD2. CDR3 size: 15 residues. Germline CDR1 reads SEHNR; CDR2 reads FQNEAQ (reference sequence). The junction had 6 bases not matched to a gene; V was cut back by 1 base and J by 7 bases. CDR3 in DNA: TGTGCCAGCAGCTTAGGGGGACTAGAGGGGAATGAGCAGTTCTTC. Protein: CASSLGGLEGNEQFF.

This rearrangement joins TRBV28 to TRBJ1-6; no definite D call. The germline V and J ends were trimmed by 2 bases and 7 bases, with 12 bases remaining between them. This CDR3 is 15 amino acids long. The germline CDR1 and CDR2 sequences are MDHEN and SYDVKM. The CDR3 coding sequence is TGTGCCAGCAGTTTAATTGATGGAACCAATTCACCCCTCCACTTT. Residues: CASSLIDGTNSPLHF.

The gene calls are TRBV28 and TRBJ2-6; D is ambiguous. Trimming pared 3 bases from V and 2 bases from J, leaving 2 bases between. Germline V gene data show CDR1 as MDHEN and CDR2 as SYDVKM. The CDR3 has 13 residues. Written as DNA, the CDR3 is TGTGCCAGCAGTTTGACTGGGGCCAACGTCCTGACTTTC. Its translation: CASSLTGANVLTF.